This record looks at one T cell receptor beta chain sequence and its context. What it recognizes is unknown. Per the germline V gene, CDR1 is MDHEN and CDR2 is SYDVKM. The CDR3 spans 15 residues. V was cut by 4 bases and J by 7 bases, with 14 bases left in between. The source of the sample is a study of cytomegalovirus exposure and HLA in healthy donors. Regarding the study as a whole: Clonal expansion, a later analysis showed, was greater in HLA-associated TCR beta chains than in equally common others.

Vbeta (60) and Jbeta (13) primers were used in the PCR. As handled by the study authors: Around 9.9 million shared chains were among the roughly 80 million unique TCR beta chains that a later analysis counted. Produced via immunoSEQ multiplex PCR; TCRdb's table is partial and in-frame only. The DNA gave D and trimming, while V, J and clone size come from that table. The sample has around 70,000 clones; about 66% are singletons. The sequenced sample consisted of PBMCs. This TCR came from a man aged 55 to 70 in good health and CMV-seropositive. This sequence joins TRBV28 and TRBJ1-6, with D tentatively TRBD1 (6 bases). DNA for the CDR3: TGTGCCAGCAGTTATAGGGACATCGGAAATTCACCCCTCCACTTT. Its protein product is CASSYRDIGNSPLHF.